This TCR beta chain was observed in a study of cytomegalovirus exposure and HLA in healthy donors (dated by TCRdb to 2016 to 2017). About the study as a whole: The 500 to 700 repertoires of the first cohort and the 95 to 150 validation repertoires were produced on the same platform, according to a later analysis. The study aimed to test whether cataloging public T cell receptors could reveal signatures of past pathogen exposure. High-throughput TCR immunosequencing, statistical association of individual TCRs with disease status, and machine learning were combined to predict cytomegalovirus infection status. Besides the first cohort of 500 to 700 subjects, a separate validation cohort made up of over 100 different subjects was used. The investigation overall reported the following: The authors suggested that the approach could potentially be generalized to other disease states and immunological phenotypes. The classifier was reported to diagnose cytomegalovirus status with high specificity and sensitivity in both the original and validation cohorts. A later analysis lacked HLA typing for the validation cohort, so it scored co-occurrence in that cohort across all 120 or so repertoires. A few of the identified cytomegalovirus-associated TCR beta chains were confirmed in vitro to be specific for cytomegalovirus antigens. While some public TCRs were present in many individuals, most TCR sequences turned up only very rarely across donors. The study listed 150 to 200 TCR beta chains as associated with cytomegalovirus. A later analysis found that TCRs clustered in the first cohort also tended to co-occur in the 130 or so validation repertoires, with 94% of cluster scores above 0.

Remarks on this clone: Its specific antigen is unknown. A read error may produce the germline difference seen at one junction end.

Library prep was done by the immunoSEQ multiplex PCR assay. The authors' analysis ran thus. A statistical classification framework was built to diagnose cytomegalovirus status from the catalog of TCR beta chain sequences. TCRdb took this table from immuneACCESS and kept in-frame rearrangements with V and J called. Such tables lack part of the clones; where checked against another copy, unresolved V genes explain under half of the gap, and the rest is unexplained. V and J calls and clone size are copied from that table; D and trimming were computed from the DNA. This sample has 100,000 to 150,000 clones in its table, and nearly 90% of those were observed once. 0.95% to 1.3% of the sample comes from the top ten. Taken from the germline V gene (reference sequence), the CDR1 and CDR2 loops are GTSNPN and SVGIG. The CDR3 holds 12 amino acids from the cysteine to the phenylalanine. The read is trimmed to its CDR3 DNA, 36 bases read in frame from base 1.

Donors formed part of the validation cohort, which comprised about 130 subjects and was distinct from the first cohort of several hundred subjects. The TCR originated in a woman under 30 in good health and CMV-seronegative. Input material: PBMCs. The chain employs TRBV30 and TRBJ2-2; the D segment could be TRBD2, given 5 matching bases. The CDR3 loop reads CAWRYRTGELLF. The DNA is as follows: TGTGCCTGGAGATACCGTACCGGGGAGCTGCTTTTT.